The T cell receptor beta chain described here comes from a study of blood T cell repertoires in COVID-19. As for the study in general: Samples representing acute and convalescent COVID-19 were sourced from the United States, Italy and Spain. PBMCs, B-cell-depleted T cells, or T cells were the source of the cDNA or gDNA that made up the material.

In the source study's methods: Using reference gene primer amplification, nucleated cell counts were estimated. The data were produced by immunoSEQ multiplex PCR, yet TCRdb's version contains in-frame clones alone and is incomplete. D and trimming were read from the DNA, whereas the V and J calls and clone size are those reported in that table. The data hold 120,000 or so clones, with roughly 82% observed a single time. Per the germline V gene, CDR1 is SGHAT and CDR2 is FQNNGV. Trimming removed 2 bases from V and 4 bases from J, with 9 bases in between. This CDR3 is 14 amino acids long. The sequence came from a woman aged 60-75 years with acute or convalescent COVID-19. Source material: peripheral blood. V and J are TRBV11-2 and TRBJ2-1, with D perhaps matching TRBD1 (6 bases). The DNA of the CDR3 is TGTGCCAGCAGCTTATGGACAGATTACAATGAGCAGTTCTTC. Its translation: CASSLWTDYNEQFF.